This section outlines one T cell receptor beta chain sequence together with its context. Its specificity is unknown. For each CDR3 protein, TCRdb gives one entry from its re-call of the 5' RACE reads, without DNA. The table for this sample gives around 550,000 distinct CDR3 sequences. These data originate in a study of T cells expressing NK-cell markers. Study-level background: Sorted CD3+CD56-NKG2C+, CD3+CD56+NKG2C+ and CD3+CD56+NKG2C- T cells supplied the TCR beta repertoires. Within the sequenced cohort of eight donors, seven exhibited HCMV seropositivity and one was seronegative.

Notes on the study in general: In several donors, dominant clonotypes made up 28.3-60.1% of CD3+CD56-NKG2C+ cells.

The sample taken for sequencing was blood T cells: a sorted CD56 or NKG2C T cell subset, CD4+ or CD8+ T cells, or bulk PBMC T cells (not recorded which). The sequence was obtained from a man aged 18 to 35 in good health.

The CDR3 is CASRPTGNPNYGYTF. V gene TRBV6-5 combines with J gene TRBJ1-2; TCRdb reports TRBD1, a call that lacks DNA to check it against. The CDR3 sequence is 15 residues long. Germline CDR1 is MNHEY and CDR2 is SVGAGI.